This T cell receptor (beta chain) was identified in a study of blood T cell repertoires in COVID-19. TCRdb keeps only in-frame clones here, not all; method: immunoSEQ multiplex PCR. This sample carries approximately 220,000 clones, about 85% of them seen once, and the ten largest clones take over 2.5%. From germline, CDR1 is MNHEY and CDR2 SMNVEV (reference sequence). This CDR3 has 16 residues. The junction had 7 bases not matched to a gene; V was cut back by 1 base and J by 9 bases. The sequenced material came from peripheral blood. V usage is TRBV27 and J usage is TRBJ1-6; TRBD1 matches at 9 bases. This receptor was taken from a man over 45 who had recovered from COVID-19. CDR3 sequence (DNA): TGTGCCAGCAGTTTATTCGGGACAGGGTTACGTTCACCCCTCCACTTT. Its protein product is CASSLFGTGLRSPLHF.